This record looks at one T cell receptor beta chain sequence and its context. Antigen: not known. This entry is derived from a study of T cells in Graves' hyperthyroidism and ophthalmopathy. Amplification yielded TCR beta CDR3 regions, with RNA transcripts as the source. During a first-round RT-PCR of the TCR CDR3, the HTBI primer set was used. TCRdb re-called the multiplex PCR reads with MiXCR, one entry per CDR3 protein. The sample consists of 550,000 to 700,000 distinct CDR3 sequences, about half of them appearing once. The CDR3 sequence is 17 residues long. From germline, CDR1 is SGHVS and CDR2 FNYEAQ. V was cut by 5 bases and J by 1 base, with 15 bases left in between. The study's findings and limits: Median prediction lead before ophthalmopathy onset was about 6.5 months with the model.

The sample consisted of peripheral blood or thyroid tissue (not recorded which). The TCR originated in an adult woman with Graves' disease, either hyperthyroidism or ophthalmopathy (not recorded which). The rearrangement joins TRBV7-6 to TRBJ2-6, with D maybe TRBD1 (5 bases). The CDR3 DNA is TGTGCCAGCAGCATACGTCCGGACATTTCTGGGGCCAACGTCCTGACTTTC. This gives the protein CASSIRPDISGANVLTF.